This TCR beta chain was recovered during a study of shared clonotypes between healthy human individuals. Naive CD8 isolation took CD45RO-negative cells positively selected for CCR7 and excluded terminally differentiated effector memory CD45RA+ cells. Within Nashville, Tennessee resided all donors, each a Caucasian adult. This CDR3 comprises 13 residues. V gave up 5 bases and J gave up 0 bases, with 8 bases separating them. CDR1 is MDHEN and CDR2 is SYDVKM in the germline V gene. Profiling relied on immunoSEQ multiplex PCR, and the TCRdb table lists in-frame clones only, not all of them. The repertoire holds around 700,000 clones, with 92% as singletons.

Material for sequencing was naive CD8+ T cells sorted from blood. V usage is TRBV28 and J usage is TRBJ2-7, with D unresolved. This TCR was sampled from a man under 40 in good health. CDR3 DNA sequence: TGTGCCAGCAGTCCCCCCCTCTCCTACGAGCAGTACTTC. Amino acid sequence: CASSPPLSYEQYF. Drawing the rest from reference TRBV28 and TRBJ2-7, the complete variable domain is DVKVTQSSRYLVKRTGEKVFLECVQDMDHENMFWYRQDPGLGLRLIYFSYDVKMKEKGDIPEGYSVSREKKERFSLILESASTNQTSMYLCASSPPLSYEQYFGPGTRLTVT.